These 26 T cell receptor beta chains were all obtained from the same sample, sequenced in a study of cytomegalovirus exposure and HLA in healthy donors. Primers included in the PCR were 60 Vbeta and 13 Jbeta primers. The data were produced by immunoSEQ multiplex PCR, yet TCRdb's version contains in-frame clones alone and is incomplete. The table lists 150,000 to 200,000 clones, approximately 79% of them singletons. Sequenced material: PBMCs. Source of these receptors: a man aged 40-49 years in good health and CMV-seropositive.

The chain recombines TRBV19 with TRBJ2-5; tentatively, D is TRBD1 (6 bases). Trimming took 8 bases from V and 2 from J, leaving 12 bases between them. This CDR3 comprises 13 residues. From germline, CDR1 is LNHDA and CDR2 SQIVND (reference sequence). CDR3 DNA: TGTGCCAGTGGATCACAGGGACAAGAGACCCAGTACTTC. As protein: CASGSQGQETQYF.

This chain links TRBV6-5 with TRBJ1-6, with 7 bases that match TRBD1. The CDR3 is made up of 15 amino acids. V trimming: 4 bases; J trimming: 4 bases; junction bases outside the gene matches: 4. Germline CDR1 is MNHEY and CDR2 is SVGAGI. The CDR3 spells CASSFDRVYNSPLHF. The CDR3, as DNA: TGTGCCAGCAGTTTCGACAGGGTGTATAATTCACCCCTCCACTTT.

This clone has more than one count but fewer than ten. The chain links TRBV9 to TRBJ1-1; 10 nucleotides agree with TRBD1. The CDR3 contains 16 residues. The V segment lost 6 bases and the J segment 5 bases; nucleotides outside the gene matches: 13. Looked up from germline, CDR1 is SGDLS and CDR2 is YYNGEE. The CDR3 protein is CASTPTGTGVNTEAFF. CDR3 nucleotides: TGTGCCAGCACCCCAACCGGGACAGGGGTTAATACTGAAGCTTTCTTT.

The chain carries TRBV11-2 and TRBJ2-1; D is possibly TRBD1 (8 bases). The CDR3 length is 17 residues. Germline CDR1 is SGHAT and CDR2 is FQNNGV. V was cut by 6 bases and J by 9 bases, with 27 bases left in between. This CDR3 is CASSLIGQGSSGGEQFF. As DNA, the CDR3 is TGTGCCAGCAGTCTGATTGGACAGGGATCCTCGGGGGGTGAGCAGTTCTTC. Full variable domain (missing parts from reference TRBV11-2 and TRBJ2-1): EAGVAQSPRYKIIEKRQSVAFWCNPISGHATLYWYQQILGQGPKLLIQFQNNGVVDDSQLPKDRFSAERLKGVDSTLKIQPAKLEDSAVYLCASSLIGQGSSGGEQFFGPGTRLTVL.

This clone was counted once. CDR3 in amino acids: CASSPWAFNEQFF. In DNA, the CDR3 is TGTGCCAGCAGTCCCTGGGCCTTCAATGAGCAGTTCTTC. This sequence joins TRBV27 and TRBJ2-1; D not resolved. This CDR3 contains 13 residues. V was pared by 5 bases and J by 6 bases, with 11 bases between. Germline V gene lookup returns CDR1 MNHEY and CDR2 SMNVEV (reference sequence).

This clone was counted a single time. The V gene is TRBV6-5, the J gene TRBJ1-6; possible D gene TRBD1, 5 bases. The CDR3 is made up of 13 amino acids. The germline V and J ends were trimmed by 5 bases and 13 bases, with 15 bases remaining between them. Looked up from germline, CDR1 is MNHEY and CDR2 is SVGAGI. The CDR3 is CASSTGHLRPLHF. The CDR3 DNA is TGTGCCAGCAGTACCGGACACTTACGGCCCCTCCACTTT.

This chain uses TRBV10-3 with TRBJ2-3; 7 nucleotides line up with TRBD2. Trimming cost V 6 bases and J 2 bases; bases outside gene matches: 8. The CDR3 runs to 15 residues. CDR1 is ENHRY and CDR2 is SYGVKD in the germline V gene. CDR3 coding DNA: TGTGCCATCAGCTCCAGCGGGGACGCCACAGATACGCAGTATTTT. Its translation is CAISSSGDATDTQYF.

V usage is TRBV30 and J usage is TRBJ1-3; TRBD1 matches 7 bases. Trimming took 0 bases from V and 1 from J; bases not matched to a gene: 9. This CDR3 is built from 17 residues. Germline-derived CDR1 and CDR2 are GTSNPN and SVGIG (reference sequence). The CDR3 reads CAWSVELGQISGNTIYF. The CDR3 DNA is TGTGCCTGGAGTGTAGAGCTGGGACAGATATCTGGAAACACCATATATTTT.

The V gene is TRBV4-1, the J gene TRBJ1-5; D not resolved. V was clipped by 2 bases and J by 7 bases, with 9 bases between them. There are 13 residues in the CDR3. Germline V gene lookup returns CDR1 MGHRA and CDR2 YSYEKL. The CDR3 bases are TGCGCCAGCAGCCAACCCCTCGAGCAGCCCCAGCATTTT. Its translation: CASSQPLEQPQHF.

The chain is built from TRBV5-6 and TRBJ1-2, with D perhaps matching TRBD1 (5 bases). Germline V lookup: CDR1 SGHDT, CDR2 YYEEEE. Trimming took off 7 bases at V and 8 bases at J, with 12 bases between the two ends. The CDR3 runs 11 residues. The CDR3 coding sequence is TGTGCCAGCTGGGGGGGTGACGGCTACACCTTC. Its protein is CASWGGDGYTF.

The chain employs TRBV30 and TRBJ2-7; 9 bases are a match to TRBD1. The ends lost 3 bases at V and 6 bases at J; junction bases unmatched: 9. From germline, CDR1 is GTSNPN and CDR2 SVGIG (reference sequence). The CDR3 runs to 14 residues. The CDR3 protein is CAWSPGTGLSEQYF. Here the CDR3 DNA reads TGTGCCTGGAGCCCCGGGACAGGGCTTAGCGAGCAGTACTTC.

V is TRBV27 and J is TRBJ1-4; weak D call: TRBD1 (6 bases). This CDR3 has 13 residues. The germline gives CDR1 MNHEY, CDR2 SMNVEV (reference sequence). V was cut by 2 bases and J by 9 bases, with 10 bases left in between. Here the CDR3 reads CASSLDQGKKLFF. The DNA for the CDR3 is TGTGCCAGCAGTTTAGATCAGGGGAAAAAACTGTTTTTT. Full variable domain (rest looked up from reference TRBV27 and TRBJ1-4): EAQVTQNPRYLITVTGKKLTVTCSQNMNHEYMSWYRQDPGLGLRQIYYSMNVEVTDKGDVPEGYKVSRKEKRNFPLILESPSPNQTSLYFCASSLDQGKKLFFGSGTQLSVL.

The chain has TRBV7-2 and TRBJ1-3, with D possibly matching TRBD1 (5 bases). Germline V gene sequence: CDR1 SGHTA, CDR2 FQGNSA. The CDR3 is 17 amino acids. V was trimmed by 5 bases and J by 1 base, leaving 18 bases between them. Here the CDR3 reads CASSHLVGGASGNTIYF. The CDR3 nucleotides are TGTGCCAGCAGCCATCTCGTTGGAGGGGCATCTGGAAACACCATATATTTT.

V gene TRBV7-8 combines with J gene TRBJ2-5; TRBD1 might be the D (7 bases). V was clipped by 5 bases and J by 5 bases, with 15 bases between them. Per germline, CDR1 SGHVS and CDR2 FQNEAQ. This CDR3 has 14 residues. The CDR3 spells CASSPGDSWETQYF. CDR3 nucleotides: TGTGCCAGCAGCCCGGGGGACAGTTGGGAGACCCAGTACTTC.

The chain couples TRBV5-3 to TRBJ2-2, with a possible D match to TRBD2 (6 bases). TRBV5-3 is designated an ORF whose function remains uncertain. The CDR3 extends over 13 amino acids. The V and J ends lost 4 bases and 4 bases respectively, with 8 bases between them. In nucleotides, the CDR3 is TGTGCCAGAAGCGGAGGGACCACCGGGGAGCTGTTTTTT. Residues: CARSGGTTGELFF.

CDR3 sequence (DNA): TGTGCCAGTAGTATCCCGGGACAGAACTATGGCTACACCTTC. Translated, it gives CASSIPGQNYGYTF. The chain couples TRBV19 to TRBJ1-2; TRBD1 matches at 7 bases. Germline loops: CDR1 LNHDA, CDR2 SQIVND (reference sequence). After removal of 3 bases from V and 2 bases from J, the junction contained 3 bases not matched to a gene. The length of the CDR3 is 14 residues.

The genes are TRBV6-1 and TRBJ1-2, with D hard to call. V lost 2 bases and J lost 2, with 6 bases in between. Germline V gene lookup returns CDR1 MNHNS and CDR2 SASEGT. CDR3 length: 13 amino acids. Here the CDR3 DNA reads TGTGCCAGCAGTGAACTCGGGAACTATGGCTACACCTTC. It specifies CASSELGNYGYTF.

V gene TRBV5-1 combines with J gene TRBJ1-1; the D gene is possibly TRBD1 (6 bases). Germline V gives CDR1 SGHRS, CDR2 YFSETQ. Deletions cut 4 bases from V and 1 base from J, with 11 bases between. This CDR3 has 14 residues. Written as DNA, the CDR3 is TGCGCCAGCAGCCAACCGGGACAGAACACTGAAGCTTTCTTT. It is translated as CASSQPGQNTEAFF.

A few counts support this clone. The final CDR3 position lacks the conserved phenylalanine or tryptophan, pointing to a likely read error. The DNA is left out, because the CDR3 cannot be placed on it with certainty; the CDR3 is given as TCRdb lists it. This chain's CDR3 is CATSRDHLAC. This chain uses TRBV15 with TRBJ2-7; TRBD2 is the table's D call, not checked against the DNA. 10 amino acids form the CDR3, both terminal residues included. Germline CDR1 reads LNHNV; CDR2 reads YYDKDF (reference sequence).

V is TRBV4-3 and J is TRBJ1-5; perhaps TRBD1 as D (6 bases). CDR3 length: 15 amino acids. The germline CDR1 and CDR2 sequences are LGHNA and YSLEER. Trimming shortened V by 5 bases and J by 2 bases, and 13 bases separated the two germline ends. In DNA, the CDR3 is TGCGCCAGCAGCGCAACTCCAGGGGGCAATCAGCCCCAGCATTTT. This encodes CASSATPGGNQPQHF.

The rearrangement uses TRBV5-1 and TRBJ2-2, with a tentative D call TRBD1 (6 bases). This CDR3 has 16 residues. Germline CDR1 is SGHRS and CDR2 is YFSETQ. V was trimmed by 4 bases and J by 6 bases, leaving 19 bases between them. The CDR3 reads CASSLTSGVGAGELFF. In DNA, the CDR3 is TGCGCCAGCAGCCTTACTTCAGGGGTAGGCGCCGGGGAGCTGTTTTTT.

This rearrangement joins TRBV27 to TRBJ2-6; D might be TRBD1 (5 bases). This CDR3 is built from 15 residues. Trimming took 5 bases from V and 0 from J, leaving 8 bases between them. Germline V lookup: CDR1 MNHEY, CDR2 SMNVEV (reference sequence). The CDR3 is CASSHRSSGANVLTF. The CDR3 coding sequence is TGTGCCAGCAGTCACAGGAGCTCTGGGGCCAACGTCCTGACTTTC. Drawing the rest from reference TRBV27 and TRBJ2-6, the complete variable domain is EAQVTQNPRYLITVTGKKLTVTCSQNMNHEYMSWYRQDPGLGLRQIYYSMNVEVTDKGDVPEGYKVSRKEKRNFPLILESPSPNQTSLYFCASSHRSSGANVLTFGAGSRLTVL.

This clone was found a few times. The chain employs TRBV27 and TRBJ1-2; 9 bases map to TRBD1. The CDR3 consists of 14 residues. Germline V gene lookup returns CDR1 MNHEY and CDR2 SMNVEV (reference sequence). Trimming at V came to 5 bases and at J to 4 bases, leaving 5 bases not matched to a gene. CDR3 sequence (DNA): TGTGCCAGCAGTGCGGGACAGGGAGTCTATGGCTACACCTTC. Translated, it gives CASSAGQGVYGYTF.

The chain uses TRBV29-1 and TRBJ2-1; TRBD2 matches 13 bases. CDR3 size: 15 residues. Germline lookup yields CDR1 SQVTM and CDR2 ANQGSEA. V lost 6 bases to trimming and J lost 2 bases; unmatched junction nucleotides: 4. CDR3 loop: CSVSGTSGAYNEQFF. CDR3 coding DNA: TGCAGCGTCTCGGGGACTAGCGGGGCCTACAATGAGCAGTTCTTC.

The chain carries TRBV7-9 and TRBJ2-3; 10 bases line up with TRBD2. The CDR3 spans 17 residues. The V gene's germline CDR1 is SEHNR and CDR2 FQNEAQ (reference sequence). The V segment lost 3 bases and the J segment 3 bases; nucleotides outside the gene matches: 9. CDR3 DNA: TGTGCCAGCAGCTTTAGTGTCGGGACTAGCGAGACAGATACGCAGTATTTT. Amino acid sequence: CASSFSVGTSETDTQYF.

A word on this clone: Other DNA sequences in the same sample also yield this CDR3. This chain joins TRBV6-1 and TRBJ1-4; perhaps TRBD1 as D (6 bases). Trimming removed 11 bases from V and 0 bases from J, with 13 bases in between. The germline V gene encodes CDR1 MNHNS and CDR2 SASEGT. The CDR3 runs to 14 residues. In DNA form, the CDR3 reads TGTGCCTTATCCGGGACACCAACTAATGAAAAACTGTTTTTT. It specifies CALSGTPTNEKLFF.